This T cell receptor (beta chain) was recorded in a study of blood T cell repertoires in COVID-19. The assay was immunoSEQ multiplex PCR, and TCRdb's table has in-frame clones only and misses some. The table lists about 280,000 clones, around 84% of them singletons, with about 5% in the top ten. Recruitment covered some 25 US areas and drew participants whose ages spanned roughly 18 to 100 years. In germline, CDR1 is GTSNPN, CDR2 SVGIG (reference sequence). After removal of 4 bases from V and 9 bases from J, the junction contained 7 bases not matched to a gene. The length of the CDR3 is 13 residues. This clone was seen more than once but under ten times.

The genes are TRBV30 and TRBJ1-4; 8 nucleotides line up with TRBD1. This clonotype was obtained from a man aged 40-49 years who had been exposed to COVID-19. Sequenced sample: PBMCs or T cells enriched from blood (not recorded which). The CDR3, as DNA: TGTGCCTGGACCAACACAGGGGGACAAAAACTGTTTTTT. Translation: CAWTNTGGQKLFF.